Listed below are T cell receptor beta chains from one sample, sequenced in a study of blood T cell repertoires in COVID-19. Measured with immunoSEQ multiplex PCR; TCRdb has only the in-frame clones, and not every one. The sample includes 200,000 to 250,000 clones, approximately 90% of them seen just once. What was sequenced was peripheral blood. These receptors all come from a man younger than 40 who had recovered from COVID-19. Each CDR3 is given with its conserved first and last residue. A D gene is named only where the DNA matches it firmly. Clone size, where shown, is once, few, many, or a class for clones that have expanded.

.,TRBJ1-3,.,TRBV19,CASSVNTVTAFSGNTIYF,TGTGCCAGTAGTGTAAATACAGTGACAGCCTTCTCTGGAAACACCATATATTTT
.,TRBJ2-3,.,TRBV6-5,CALRSSGTDTQYF,TGTGCCCTTCGGAGCAGCGGCACAGATACGCAGTATTTT
.,TRBJ2-7,TRBD2,TRBV4-1,CASSARQGGGAYEQYF,TGCGCCAGCAGCGCGCGCCAGGGCGGGGGGGCCTACGAGCAGTACTTC
once,TRBJ2-3,TRBD2,TRBV6-2/TRBV6-3,CASSYPMLPGLATDTQYF,TGTGCCAGCAGTTACCCCATGCTTCCGGGACTAGCCACAGATACGCAGTATTTT
.,TRBJ2-1,.,TRBV7-8,CASSLRAGYSSYNEQFF,TGTGCCAGCAGCTTACGAGCGGGTTACAGCTCCTACAATGAGCAGTTCTTC
.,TRBJ2-7,.,TRBV5-6,CASSFEGGNYEQYF,TGTGCCAGCAGCTTTGAAGGGGGAAACTACGAGCAGTACTTC
.,TRBJ1-6,.,TRBV30,CAWTGGGNSPLHF,TGTGCCTGGACCGGGGGGGGAAACTCACCCCTCCACTTT
once,TRBJ1-2,TRBD1,TRBV4-2,CASSQDVYPGGYGYTF,TGTGCCAGCAGCCAAGATGTGTATCCAGGGGGCTATGGCTACACCTTC
.,TRBJ2-3,TRBD1,TRBV6-2/TRBV6-3,CASNPGQGWSDTQYF,TGTGCCAGCAACCCGGGACAGGGTTGGTCAGATACGCAGTATTTT
.,TRBJ2-7,TRBD1,TRBV7-6,CASSFVEQGGYEQYF,TGTGCCAGCAGCTTCGTGGAACAGGGGGGCTACGAGCAGTACTTC
.,TRBJ1-2,.,TRBV6-1,CASSEGPGNYGYTF,TGTGCCAGCAGTGAAGGCCCAGGGAACTATGGCTACACCTTC
.,TRBJ2-7,.,TRBV27,CASSSLQSVGYEQYF,TGTGCCAGCAGTTCATTGCAGTCCGTCGGGTACGAGCAGTACTTC
once,TRBJ2-3,TRBD2,TRBV7-9,CASSMGGVGTDTQYF,TGTGCCAGCAGCATGGGAGGGGTCGGCACAGATACGCAGTATTTT
.,TRBJ2-7,TRBD1,TRBV6-5,CASSPGTGATYEQYF,TGTGCCAGCAGCCCCGGGACAGGGGCAACCTACGAGCAGTACTTC
.,TRBJ2-4,.,TRBV7-8,CASSLDAVRGLDIQYF,TGTGCCAGCAGCTTAGATGCGGTTCGGGGGTTGGACATTCAGTACTTC
.,TRBJ1-1,.,TRBV9,CASSPLTTAEAFF,TGTGCCAGCAGCCCATTAACGACAGCTGAAGCTTTCTTT
.,TRBJ1-1,.,TRBV7-9,CASTFEGVGTEAFF,TGTGCCAGCACCTTTGAGGGGGTCGGCACTGAAGCTTTCTTT
.,TRBJ1-5,.,TRBV6-5,CASRRDANQPQHF,TGTGCCAGCCGGCGGGACGCGAATCAGCCCCAGCATTTT
many,TRBJ1-5,.,TRBV6-2/TRBV6-3,CASSYSFSGRGGNQPQHF,TGTGCCAGCAGTTACTCTTTCTCTGGGAGGGGGGGCAATCAGCCCCAGCATTTT
.,TRBJ1-6,.,TRBV4-3,CASSQASESFDPSSYNSPLHF,TGCGCCAGCAGCCAAGCCTCCGAATCTTTCGATCCTAGCTCCTATAATTCACCCCTCCACTTT
.,TRBJ2-4,.,TRBV19,CASSPEFKNIQYF,TGTGCCAGTAGCCCCGAGTTTAAAAACATTCAGTACTTC
.,TRBJ1-2,.,TRBV12-3/TRBV12-4,CASRTGSYGYTF,TGTGCCAGCAGGACAGGTTCCTATGGCTACACCTTC
.,TRBJ1-1,.,TRBV27,CASRLRTVVTEAFF,TGTGCCAGCAGGCTACGGACAGTAGTCACTGAAGCTTTCTTT
.,TRBJ1-4,TRBD1,TRBV5-4,CASSSKGQGDFEKLFF,TGTGCCAGCAGCTCTAAAGGACAGGGGGATTTCGAAAAACTGTTTTTT
few,TRBJ2-1,TRBD2,TRBV9,CASSVGGGKFF,TGTGCCAGCAGCGTCGGCGGGGGTAAGTTCTTC
.,TRBJ2-2,.,TRBV5-4,CASNDVRATGELFF,TGTGCCAGCAACGACGTGAGAGCGACCGGGGAGCTGTTTTTT
.,TRBJ1-2,.,TRBV5-6,CASSSWGASSYGYTF,TGTGCCAGCAGCTCGTGGGGAGCTAGCAGCTATGGCTACACCTTC
.,TRBJ2-3,TRBD1,TRBV30,CAWSAEQGTKFAPDTQYF,TGTGCCTGGAGTGCAGAACAGGGGACGAAGTTTGCCCCAGATACGCAGTATTTT
few,TRBJ1-2,.,TRBV6-2/TRBV6-3,CASRPWGVPTSNYGYTF,TGTGCCAGCAGACCTTGGGGGGTCCCCACCTCAAACTATGGCTACACCTTC
.,TRBJ2-7,.,TRBV25-1,CASRTTGLGSYEQYF,TGTGCCAGCAGGACCACAGGGTTAGGGTCCTACGAGCAGTACTTC
.,TRBJ2-7,.,TRBV4-2,CASSQDLSGAYEQYF,TGTGCCAGCAGCCAAGATCTATCAGGCGCCTACGAGCAGTACTTC
once,TRBJ1-5,TRBD1,TRBV5-1,CASSPGTDNQPQHF,TGCGCCAGCAGCCCGGGGACAGATAATCAGCCCCAGCATTTT
.,TRBJ2-1,TRBD2,TRBV10-1,CASSRTSGGAYEQFF,TGCGCCAGCAGTCGGACTAGCGGGGGGGCCTATGAGCAGTTCTTC
.,TRBJ2-5,.,TRBV29-1,CSVEEWQGGETQYF,TGCAGCGTTGAAGAATGGCAGGGAGGAGAGACCCAGTACTTC
.,TRBJ2-7,TRBD1,TRBV11-2,CASSLGQEGEQYF,TGTGCCAGCAGCTTGGGACAGGAGGGCGAGCAGTACTTC
.,TRBJ2-7,.,TRBV7-9,CASSLERGKSYEQYF,TGTGCCAGCAGCTTAGAAAGGGGCAAATCCTACGAGCAGTACTTC
.,TRBJ2-7,TRBD2,TRBV9,CASSVEAGDTYEQYF,TGTGCCAGCAGCGTAGAGGCGGGGGATACCTACGAGCAGTACTTC